The 30 T cell receptor beta chains listed next were all sequenced from one sample in a study of a mutant IDH1 vaccine in newly diagnosed glioma. Time point given: baseline, week 1 (first vaccination visit). Treatment noted: pre-vaccination baseline after standard-of-care therapy. Only in-frame clones appear in the TCRdb table, and some are missing; sequencing was by immunoSEQ multiplex PCR. The sample holds around 67,000 clones, about four fifths seen once. Specimen: peripheral blood mononuclear cells (PBMCs), collected from a glioma patient treated with radiotherapy, temozolomide or both. Every receptor here comes from a young woman with glioma. Some clones in this sample may be carry-over from other donors' samples.

The chain has TRBV5-4 and TRBJ2-2; D gene uncertain. CDR3 length equals 14 residues. Germline loops: CDR1 SGHNT, CDR2 YYREEE (reference sequence). Trimming removed 0 bases from V and 2 bases from J, with 5 bases in between. CDR3 in amino acids: CASSLELNTGELFF. The CDR3 DNA reads as TGTGCCAGCAGCTTGGAACTCAACACCGGGGAGCTGTTTTTT.

This clone was recorded only once. Different DNA sequences within this sample yield the same CDR3. CDR3 in DNA: TGTGCCAGTAGTATAGGAGCCACTGAAGCTTTCTTT. Amino acid sequence: CASSIGATEAFF. The chain links TRBV19 to TRBJ1-1; D is uncertain. Germline V gene data show CDR1 as LNHDA and CDR2 as SQIVND (reference sequence). The CDR3 consists of 12 residues. Between the trimmed V and J ends, which lost 1 base and 4 bases, there was a span of 4 bases.

CDR3 nucleotides: TGTGCCAGCAGCTTACAGCAGGGGGGTTACGAGCAGTACTTC. Its translation: CASSLQQGGYEQYF. V is TRBV7-9 and J is TRBJ2-7; weak D call: TRBD1 (7 bases). V dropped 2 bases and J dropped 4 bases, with 12 bases sitting between them. The V gene's germline CDR1 is SEHNR and CDR2 FQNEAQ (reference sequence). This CDR3 is 14 amino acids long.

The chain joins TRBV6-5 to TRBJ2-2; D is undetermined. The CDR3 length is 14 residues. Trimming took off 6 bases at V and 1 base at J, with 9 bases between the two ends. Germline CDR1 is MNHEY and CDR2 is SVGAGI. The CDR3 loop is CASRPDWNTGELFF. CDR3 coding DNA: TGTGCCAGCAGACCCGACTGGAACACCGGGGAGCTGTTTTTT.

J is TRBJ1-4 and V is TRBV13, with D perhaps TRBD1 (6 bases). The V end lost 0 bases, the J end lost 4 bases, and 9 bases lay between the germline ends. The CDR3 spans 15 residues. Germline V CDR1 and CDR2: PRHDT, FYEKMQ (reference sequence). The CDR3 region is CASSLGTGYNEKLFF. DNA of the CDR3: TGTGCCAGCAGCTTAGGGACAGGATATAATGAAAAACTGTTTTTT.

The chain uses TRBV6-1 and TRBJ1-1; TRBD1 matches at 9 bases. There are 13 residues in the CDR3. Germline V lookup: CDR1 MNHNS, CDR2 SASEGT. J gave up 2 bases and V 10 bases, and 5 bases lay outside the gene matches. CDR3 amino acids: CATDRGGNTEAFF. In DNA, the CDR3 is TGTGCCACGGACAGGGGAGGAAACACTGAAGCTTTCTTT.

This rearrangement joins TRBV7-2 to TRBJ2-3; D might be TRBD2 (7 bases). Per germline, CDR1 SGHTA and CDR2 FQGNSA. Trimming removed 1 base at V and 2 bases at J, with 19 bases between. This CDR3 is 18 amino acids long. This CDR3 is CASSLVGRGGPITDTQYF. The CDR3 DNA sequence: TGTGCCAGCAGCTTAGTAGGGAGGGGGGGACCGATCACAGATACGCAGTATTTT.

The CDR3 sequence is CASSYARAGGLDEQFF. CDR3 nucleotide sequence: TGTGCCAGCAGTTACGCCCGGGCGGGGGGCCTTGATGAGCAGTTCTTC. V and J are TRBV6-5 and TRBJ2-1; 8 positions match TRBD2. V gave up 2 bases and J gave up 8 bases; unmatched junction bases: 11. The CDR3 contains 16 residues. The germline V gene encodes CDR1 MNHEY and CDR2 SVGAGI.

The J gene is TRBJ2-3, the V gene TRBV2; 7 bases match TRBD2. Germline V CDR1 and CDR2: SNHLY, FYNNEI. This CDR3 is 14 amino acids long. V shed 8 bases, J shed 5 bases, and the junction held 10 bases outside the gene matches. The CDR3 sequence is CASQAGRGGDTQYF. The CDR3, as DNA: TGTGCCAGCCAAGCGGGGAGGGGAGGAGATACGCAGTATTTT.

The V gene is TRBV5-1, the J gene TRBJ2-2; D is perhaps TRBD1 (6 bases). The germline V gene encodes CDR1 SGHRS and CDR2 YFSETQ. The CDR3 runs 15 residues. The V end lost 0 bases, the J end lost 5 bases, and 11 bases lay between the germline ends. For the CDR3, the DNA is TGCGCCAGCAGCTTGGCCGGGACAACGACCGGGGAGCTGTTTTTT. Amino acid sequence: CASSLAGTTTGELFF.

The chain employs TRBV18 and TRBJ2-7; D not resolved. The CDR3 loop spans 15 amino acids. The germline CDR1 and CDR2 sequences are KGHSH and LQKENI. V lost 6 bases to trimming and J lost 2 bases, with 17 bases between them. The DNA of the CDR3 is TGTGCCAGCTCTCCCGGAGAAGAAAGCACCTACGAGCAGTACTTC. The encoded protein is CASSPGEESTYEQYF.

The V gene is TRBV4-1, the J gene TRBJ1-4; D uncertain. CDR3 length equals 18 residues. Trimming removed 4 bases from V and 5 bases from J, with 23 bases in between. Germline V gene lookup returns CDR1 MGHRA and CDR2 YSYEKL. The CDR3 DNA is TGCGCCAGCAGCCCCCCCTCAGGTCGGCGAGAGACAAATGAAAAACTGTTTTTT. Residues: CASSPPSGRRETNEKLFF.

The rearrangement joins TRBV5-6 to TRBJ2-5; no definite D call. The CDR3 runs to 14 residues. Between the trimmed V and J ends, which lost 0 bases and 2 bases, there was a span of 8 bases. The germline CDR1 and CDR2 sequences are SGHDT and YYEEEE. The chain's CDR3 is CASSLEGIQETQYF. The CDR3, as DNA: TGTGCCAGCAGCTTGGAAGGGATACAAGAGACCCAGTACTTC. Supplemented by reference TRBV5-6 and TRBJ2-5, the full variable domain reads DAGVTQSPTHLIKTRGQQVTLRCSPKSGHDTVSWYQQALGQGPQFIFQYYEEEERQRGNFPDRFSGHQFPNYSSELNVNALLLGDSALYLCASSLEGIQETQYFGPGTRLLVL.

In this sample, this clone turned up once. CDR3 coding DNA: TGTGCCAGCGGCGGTGGGGTCGCCTATGGCTACACCTTC. Amino acids: CASGGGVAYGYTF. The chain recombines TRBV6-4 with TRBJ1-2; the D is unclear. Per the germline V gene, CDR1 is MRHNA and CDR2 is SNTAGT. The CDR3 totals 13 residues. Trimming took off 8 bases at V and 4 bases at J, with 14 bases between the two ends.

This chain links TRBV5-1 with TRBJ2-1, with 7 bases aligning to TRBD2. The CDR3 loop spans 12 amino acids. Germline-derived CDR1 and CDR2 are SGHRS and YFSETQ. V lost 5 bases, J lost 9 bases, and 5 bases stayed unmatched. The CDR3 DNA follows: TGCGCCAGCAGAGATACTAGCGCTGAGCAGTTCTTC. Translation gives CASRDTSAEQFF.

This sequence joins TRBV6-5 and TRBJ1-2, with D possibly matching TRBD1 (6 bases). Germline lookup yields CDR1 MNHEY and CDR2 SVGAGI. V dropped 5 bases and J dropped 4 bases, with 11 bases sitting between them. The CDR3 runs 13 residues. The CDR3 nucleotides read TGTGCCAGCAGTCCCCAGGGGAGCTATGGCTACACCTTC. Its protein is CASSPQGSYGYTF.

The V and J genes are TRBV6-1 and TRBJ1-2, with TRBD1 matching over 8 bases. V shed 7 bases and J 0 bases; nucleotides not matched to a gene: 4. The CDR3 length is 14 residues. Germline V CDR1 and CDR2: MNHNS, SASEGT. The CDR3 protein is CASNRQGPNYGYTF. The CDR3 coding sequence is TGTGCCAGCAATAGACAGGGGCCTAACTATGGCTACACCTTC.

This chain links TRBV5-6 with TRBJ1-5; no reliable D call. The CDR3 consists of 14 residues. Trimming took 4 bases from V and 4 from J, leaving 12 bases between them. Germline CDR1 SGHDT, CDR2 YYEEEE. CDR3 sequence: CASSDGRPNQPQHF. The CDR3 coding sequence is TGTGCCAGCAGCGACGGACGCCCGAATCAGCCCCAGCATTTT.

This rearrangement joins TRBV21-1 to TRBJ2-7; the D call of TRBD1 is as the table states it, not checked on the DNA. TRBV21-1 is termed a pseudogene. CDR3 length: 17 residues. DNA for the CDR3: TGTGCCAGCAGCAAGCACTGGGCCGGGACAGGGGAGACCGAGCAGTACTTC. Its protein is CASSKHWAGTGETEQYF.

This chain's CDR3 is CASSIDWGNQPQHF. CDR3 DNA: TGTGCCAGCAGCATAGATTGGGGAAATCAGCCCCAGCATTTT. The chain uses TRBV7-9 and TRBJ1-5, with no clear D. V was shortened by 5 bases and J by 4 bases, with 12 bases between the two germline ends. The germline V gene has CDR1 SEHNR and CDR2 FQNEAQ (reference sequence). This CDR3 is 14 amino acids long.

This clone was recorded a few times. The V gene is TRBV7-2, the J gene TRBJ2-3; 12 bases are a match to TRBD2. The CDR3 loop spans 16 amino acids. CDR1 SGHTA and CDR2 FQGNSA come from the germline V gene. The V and J ends lost 5 bases and 3 bases, in that order; junction bases with no gene match: 6. The CDR3 DNA sequence: TGTGCCAGCAGCACTCGGACTAGCGGGGTGACAGATACGCAGTATTTT. It is translated as CASSTRTSGVTDTQYF.

The chain carries TRBV27 and TRBJ1-1; D gene ambiguous. The CDR3 loop spans 15 amino acids. Trimming took 2 bases from V and 4 from J, leaving 14 bases between them. The germline V gene has CDR1 MNHEY and CDR2 SMNVEV (reference sequence). CDR3 protein: CASSLAAGVGTEAFF. CDR3 nucleotides: TGTGCCAGCAGTTTAGCGGCCGGGGTTGGCACTGAAGCTTTCTTT.

The chain has TRBV7-9 and TRBJ2-6; 8 positions match TRBD1. The ends lost 5 bases at V and 0 bases at J; junction bases unmatched: 9. CDR1 is SEHNR and CDR2 is FQNEAQ in the germline V gene (reference sequence). This CDR3 spans 18 amino acids. The CDR3 sequence: CASSPPGTGRSGANVLTF. The CDR3 DNA follows: TGTGCCAGCAGCCCCCCCGGGACAGGTCGCTCTGGGGCCAACGTCCTGACTTTC.

The count of this clone is one. Within the sample, other DNA sequences also encode this same CDR3. This chain uses TRBV19 with TRBJ1-2; 9 nucleotides line up with TRBD1. The CDR3 contains 13 residues. CDR1 and CDR2 (germline): LNHDA, SQIVND (reference sequence). With 7 bases clipped from V and 8 bases from J, the junction kept 8 bases outside the gene matches. CDR3 bases: TGTGCCAGTACCGACAGGGGGAGACGCGGCTACACCTTC. Translation: CASTDRGRRGYTF.

As regards this clone: The identical CDR3 is also encoded by other nucleotide sequences in the sample. The chain couples TRBV29-1 to TRBJ1-1; D gene uncertain. Per the germline V gene, CDR1 is SQVTM and CDR2 is ANQGSEA. The ends were cut back, 0 bases at V and 6 bases at J, with 8 bases in the middle. The CDR3 extends over 12 amino acids. Here the CDR3 reads CSVEEGVAEAFF. The CDR3 bases are TGCAGCGTTGAAGAGGGTGTCGCTGAAGCTTTCTTT.

The genes are TRBV7-8 and TRBJ2-2, with D possibly matching TRBD2 (6 bases). The CDR3 has 17 amino acids. Germline-derived CDR1 and CDR2 are SGHVS and FQNEAQ. V lost 1 base to trimming and J lost 7 bases, with 19 bases between them. The CDR3 protein is CASSLVGGLSFGGELFF. The CDR3 DNA reads as TGTGCCAGCAGCTTAGTGGGGGGTTTATCGTTCGGCGGGGAGCTGTTTTTT.

The chain employs TRBV7-9 and TRBJ2-5; D may be TRBD1 or TRBD2 (6 bases each). The CDR3 consists of 14 residues. Germline V gives CDR1 SEHNR, CDR2 FQNEAQ (reference sequence). Trimming shortened V by 6 bases and J by 5 bases, and 16 bases separated the two germline ends. CDR3 sequence (DNA): TGTGCCAGCAGTTACCGGGGGCGCGTGGAGACCCAGTACTTC. The encoded protein is CASSYRGRVETQYF.

The DNA of the CDR3 is TGTGCCGGAACCCGATCGTCGAAACAAGAGACCCAGTACTTC. Protein sequence: CAGTRSSKQETQYF. This chain joins TRBV30 and TRBJ2-5, with D unresolved. The CDR3 runs 14 residues. The V end lost 8 bases, the J end lost 2 bases, and 18 bases lay between the germline ends. The germline gives CDR1 GTSNPN, CDR2 SVGIG (reference sequence).

The gene calls are TRBV5-4 and TRBJ2-1; 7 nucleotides agree with TRBD2. The CDR3 sequence is 15 residues long. Per the germline V gene, CDR1 is SGHNT and CDR2 is YYREEE (reference sequence). J lost 3 bases, V lost 3 bases, and 6 bases had no gene match. CDR3 bases: TGTGCCAGCAGCTCCCTAGCGGAGATCTACAATGAGCAGTTCTTC. This translates into CASSSLAEIYNEQFF.

V gene TRBV4-2 combines with J gene TRBJ1-4, with 8 bases fitting TRBD1. With 4 bases clipped from V and 4 bases from J, the junction kept 5 bases outside the gene matches. The V gene's germline CDR1 is LGHNA and CDR2 YNFKEQ. This CDR3 is 15 amino acids long. The CDR3 region has the DNA TGTGCCAGCAGCCCGACCAGGGGGCTTAATGAAAAACTGTTTTTT. It specifies CASSPTRGLNEKLFF.